This TCR beta chain was sequenced during a study of cytotoxic CD8 clonotypes in ibrutinib-treated CLL. Study-wide background: The average sample held roughly 250,000 productive templates and more than 80,000 productive rearrangements. Findings and limits, study-wide: Clonality grew at ibrutinib response; at progression, it decreased back toward baseline. Clonality (at baseline) was higher than in age-matched healthy donors and tracked circulating CD8+ T-cell counts.

Genomic DNA in a quantity of roughly 2.2 micrograms was derived from cryopreserved PBMCs for TCR beta libraries. TCRdb's copy holds only in-frame clones and misses some; the assay was immunoSEQ multiplex PCR. The sample includes approximately 170,000 clones, nearly 90% seen only once; the top ten take about 3%. CDR3 size: 16 residues. V shed 3 bases and J 1 base; nucleotides not matched to a gene: 4. In germline, CDR1 is SGHNT, CDR2 YYREEE (reference sequence). A remark on this clone: Its antigen is undetermined.

The chain uses TRBV5-4 and TRBJ2-2; 9 bases match TRBD1. The clonotype was recovered from a human donor with chronic lymphocytic leukemia. The sample consisted of PBMCs, taken at disease progression, from a patient treated with ibrutinib. CDR3 coding DNA: TGTGCCAGCAGCTCGCCGACAGGGGGGAACACCGGGGAGCTGTTTTTT. Translation: CASSSPTGGNTGELFF. The full variable domain, with the rest looked up from reference TRBV5-4 and TRBJ2-2, is ETGVTQSPTHLIKTRGQQVTLRCSSQSGHNTVSWYQQALGQGPQFIFQYYREEENGRGNFPPRFSGLQFPNYSSELNVNALELDDSALYLCASSSPTGGNTGELFFGEGSRLTVL.